The 29 T cell receptor beta chains below all came from one sample that was sequenced in a study of blood T cell repertoires in COVID-19. Libraries were prepared by immunoSEQ multiplex PCR; TCRdb keeps only in-frame clonotypes and omits some of them. The sample shows approximately 150,000 clones, 65% to 85% of them seen only once. The sequenced sample was PBMCs or T cells enriched from blood (not recorded which). The receptors were sampled from a man between 70 and 80 years old who had been exposed to COVID-19.

V gene TRBV30 combines with J gene TRBJ2-7; TRBD2 agrees at 7 bases. The V segment lost 3 bases and the J segment 3 bases; nucleotides outside the gene matches: 14. CDR1 and CDR2 (germline): GTSNPN, SVGIG (reference sequence). CDR3 length equals 16 residues. CDR3 in amino acids: CAWSKNGGSPSYEQYF. The CDR3 coding sequence is TGTGCCTGGAGCAAAAACGGGGGGAGCCCAAGCTACGAGCAGTACTTC.

This rearrangement joins TRBV7-2 to TRBJ2-1, with a weak D call TRBD1 (5 bases). The CDR3 has 16 residues. Trimming left V 6 bases short and J 4 bases short, with 19 bases between. Germline CDR1 and CDR2: SGHTA and FQGNSA. The CDR3, as DNA: TGTGCCAGCAGACCCAACGTTCAGGGTGGATACAATGAGCAGTTCTTC. This sequence encodes CASRPNVQGGYNEQFF.

V and J are TRBV6-1 and TRBJ1-2; 9 nucleotides align to TRBD1. The length of the CDR3 is 15 residues. The V and J ends lost 1 base and 5 bases, in that order; junction bases with no gene match: 5. CDR1 and CDR2 from the germline V gene are MNHNS and SASEGT. In nucleotides, the CDR3 is TGTGCCAGCAGTGAAGTCTCGGGACAGGGATATGGCTACACCTTC. This codes for CASSEVSGQGYGYTF.

The V and J genes are TRBV9 and TRBJ2-3; TRBD2 aligns across 12 bases. The J segment lost 0 bases and the V segment lost 4 bases, leaving 3 bases of the junction unmatched. Germline values: CDR1 SGDLS, CDR2 YYNGEE. This CDR3 has 16 amino acids. CDR3 sequence (DNA): TGTGCCAGCAGCACCCTAGCGGGGGGGAGCACAGATACGCAGTATTTT. It specifies CASSTLAGGSTDTQYF.

The chain joins TRBV20-1 to TRBJ1-2, with D perhaps matching TRBD1 (5 bases). CDR1 DFQATT and CDR2 SNEGSKA come from the germline V gene (reference sequence). Deletions cut 5 bases from V and 8 bases from J, with 9 bases between. This CDR3 is built from 10 residues. The CDR3 region is CSAHRTGYTF. CDR3 coding DNA: TGCAGTGCTCACCGGACAGGCTACACCTTC.

The chain employs TRBV19 and TRBJ2-7; the D gene is possibly TRBD2 (5 bases). The CDR3 has 15 amino acids. Germline V gives CDR1 LNHDA, CDR2 SQIVND (reference sequence). V was pared by 4 bases and J by 2 bases, with 15 bases between. The CDR3 is CASSNARGNTYEQYF. Here the CDR3 DNA reads TGTGCCAGTAGTAACGCCCGGGGAAATACCTACGAGCAGTACTTC.

Comment on this clone: Compared with germline, one end of the junction differs, possibly owing to a read error. The rearrangement joins TRBV7-2 to TRBJ2-5; 10 nucleotides match TRBD2. The length of the CDR3 is 14 residues. The V gene's germline CDR1 is SGHTA and CDR2 FQGNSA. The chain's CDR3 is CASSLAGLAETQYF. In DNA form, the CDR3 reads TGTGCCAGCAGCCTAGCGGGACTAGCGGAGACCCAGTACTTC.

The chain uses TRBV5-4 and TRBJ1-2, with TRBD1 identical over 8 bases. J gave up 1 base and V 4 bases, and 3 bases lay outside the gene matches. Germline V CDR1 and CDR2: SGHNT, YYREEE (reference sequence). The CDR3 is made up of 14 amino acids. The CDR3 region is CASSRQGINYGYTF. CDR3 sequence (DNA): TGTGCCAGCAGCCGACAGGGGATTAACTATGGCTACACCTTC.

J is TRBJ1-5 and V is TRBV30; the D gene is possibly TRBD1 (5 bases). The CDR3 is made up of 14 amino acids. The ends were cut back, 0 bases at V and 3 bases at J, with 9 bases in the middle. Germline V gives CDR1 GTSNPN, CDR2 SVGIG (reference sequence). CDR3 loop: CAWSVGGNNQPQHF. The CDR3 bases are TGTGCCTGGAGTGTTGGGGGGAACAATCAGCCCCAGCATTTT.

In this sample, this clone turned up a few times. CDR3 region: CASSRSRDTKIGDSGANVLTF. The CDR3 DNA sequence: TGTGCCAGCAGCCGATCCCGGGACACCAAAATTGGGGACTCTGGGGCCAACGTCCTGACTTTC. The chain couples TRBV9 to TRBJ2-6; TRBD1 might be the D (6 bases). Germline assignment: CDR1 SGDLS and CDR2 YYNGEE. The CDR3 loop spans 21 amino acids. Trimming stripped 4 bases from V and 0 bases from J, with 26 bases between. The full variable domain, rest sourced from reference TRBV9 and TRBJ2-6, is DSGVTQTPKHLITATGQRVTLRCSPRSGDLSVYWYQQSLDQGLQFLIQYYNGEERAKGNILERFSAQQFPDLHSELNLSSLELGDSALYFCASSRSRDTKIGDSGANVLTFGAGSRLTVL.

This chain connects TRBV6-6 to TRBJ1-6; the D is unclear. The germline V gene encodes CDR1 MNHNY and CDR2 SVGAGI (reference sequence). The V and J ends lost 8 bases and 9 bases respectively, with 17 bases between them. This CDR3 is 14 amino acids long. This chain's CDR3 is CASRVVQVVSPLHF. In DNA, the CDR3 is TGTGCCAGCCGCGTGGTGCAGGTCGTTTCACCCCTCCACTTT.

The rearrangement links TRBV27 to TRBJ2-7, with D unresolved. This CDR3 is 14 amino acids long. Germline values: CDR1 MNHEY, CDR2 SMNVEV (reference sequence). Trimming took off 2 bases at V and 3 bases at J, with 11 bases between the two ends. CDR3 sequence: CASSLGWASYEQYF. The CDR3 DNA is TGTGCCAGCAGTTTAGGTTGGGCAAGCTACGAGCAGTACTTC.

The CDR3 DNA is TGCGCCAGCAATCCCGGGACAGGGAACACTGAAGCTTTCTTT. It is translated as CASNPGTGNTEAFF. This chain uses TRBV4-1 with TRBJ1-1; the match to TRBD1 covers 8 bases. Germline CDR1 MGHRA, CDR2 YSYEKL. CDR3 length equals 14 residues. Losses at the gene ends were 7 bases for V and 1 base for J; bases not matched to a gene: 5.

This clone was recorded a few times. J is TRBJ1-5 and V is TRBV6-5; D is possibly TRBD1 (6 bases). Germline CDR1 reads MNHEY; CDR2 reads SVGAGI. The CDR3 loop spans 13 amino acids. Trimming took off 6 bases at V and 5 bases at J, with 11 bases between the two ends. The CDR3 region is CASRATGDQPQHF. The CDR3 DNA sequence: TGTGCCAGCAGAGCGACAGGAGATCAGCCCCAGCATTTT.

The chain carries TRBV7-2 and TRBJ2-3, with D perhaps matching TRBD1 (5 bases). Germline loops: CDR1 SGHTA, CDR2 FQGNSA. The CDR3 is 14 residues long. V shed 0 bases and J shed 4 bases, with 8 bases lying between them. CDR3 protein: CASSLAGAADTQYF. The CDR3 DNA reads TGTGCCAGCAGCTTAGCAGGGGCGGCAGATACGCAGTATTTT.

CDR3 region: CASSPQQSSNEKLFF. The DNA for the CDR3 is TGTGCCAGCAGCCCCCAGCAGAGTAGCAATGAAAAACTGTTTTTT. The gene calls are TRBV7-2 and TRBJ1-4; D is ambiguous. V was shortened by 5 bases and J by 5 bases, with 15 bases between the two germline ends. The CDR3 consists of 15 residues. CDR1 and CDR2 from the germline V gene are SGHTA and FQGNSA. Using reference TRBV7-2 and TRBJ1-4 for the parts outside the CDR3, the full variable domain is GAGVSQSPSNKVTEKGKDVELRCDPISGHTALYWYRQSLGQGLEFLIYFQGNSAPDKSGLPSDRFSAERTGGSVSTLTIQRTQQEDSAVYLCASSPQQSSNEKLFFGSGTQLSVL.

The genes are TRBV7-8 and TRBJ1-4; D is possibly TRBD1 (5 bases). V lost 6 bases and J lost 7, with 18 bases in between. The CDR3 spans 15 residues. Germline assignment: CDR1 SGHVS and CDR2 FQNEAQ. The CDR3 protein is CASSPPEGRGEKLFF. For the CDR3, the DNA is TGTGCCAGCAGTCCTCCCGAGGGGCGGGGTGAAAAACTGTTTTTT.

The sample holds one count of this clone. This chain connects TRBV4-3 to TRBJ1-2; 7 bases fit TRBD1. Germline V gene data show CDR1 as LGHNA and CDR2 as YSLEER. The CDR3 totals 18 residues. The V gene end was trimmed by 0 bases and the J gene end by 1 base; junction bases not matched to a gene: 11. The CDR3 bases are TGCGCCAGCAGCCAAGATCTTTTGAGGGGACAGAGTAACTATGGCTACACCTTC. Translating gives CASSQDLLRGQSNYGYTF.

V and J are TRBV2 and TRBJ1-1; D remains ambiguous. The CDR3 is made up of 14 amino acids. V lost 5 bases to trimming and J lost 2 bases, with 12 bases between them. Germline CDR1 is SNHLY and CDR2 is FYNNEI. This CDR3 reads CASSYMGVNTEAFF. DNA of the CDR3: TGTGCCAGCAGTTATATGGGAGTCAACACTGAAGCTTTCTTT. Using reference TRBV2 and TRBJ1-1 for the parts outside the CDR3, the full variable domain is EPEVTQTPSHQVTQMGQEVILRCVPISNHLYFYWYRQILGQKVEFLVSFYNNEISEKSEIFDDQFSVERPDGSNFTLKIRSTKLEDSAMYFCASSYMGVNTEAFFGQGTRLTVV.

The rearrangement uses TRBV5-8 and TRBJ1-2; D unresolved. The V and J ends lost 4 bases and 5 bases respectively, with 9 bases between them. The CDR3 runs 12 residues. The germline V gene has CDR1 SGHTS and CDR2 YDEGEE. The CDR3 DNA follows: TGTGCCAGCAGCCTCCGGTTGTATGGCTACACCTTC. Translation: CASSLRLYGYTF.

The CDR3 here is CASRKDQGSYDEQYF. DNA for the CDR3: TGTGCCAGCAGGAAGGATCAGGGGTCCTACGACGAGCAGTACTTC. The chain employs TRBV2 and TRBJ2-7; tentative D call: TRBD1 (6 bases). This CDR3 contains 15 residues. In germline, CDR1 is SNHLY, CDR2 FYNNEI. Deletions cut 6 bases from V and 5 bases from J, with 20 bases between.

The chain couples TRBV19 to TRBJ1-5, with 8 bases identical to TRBD1. Germline V gene lookup returns CDR1 LNHDA and CDR2 SQIVND (reference sequence). This CDR3 has 15 residues. With V trimmed by 7 bases and J by 2 bases, 7 bases remained unmatched. The CDR3 protein is CASTRQGKGNQPQHF. CDR3 sequence (DNA): TGTGCCAGTACCCGACAGGGGAAGGGCAATCAGCCCCAGCATTTT.

The V and J genes are TRBV6-9 and TRBJ2-7; TRBD1 matches at 7 bases. The ends lost 0 bases at V and 5 bases at J; junction bases unmatched: 4. Germline CDR1 MNHGY, CDR2 SVAAGI. This CDR3 contains 14 residues. The CDR3 DNA follows: TGTGCCAGCAGTTATTCTAGGGGGCCCGACGAGCAGTACTTC. Protein: CASSYSRGPDEQYF.

The genes are TRBV6-6 and TRBJ2-7, with D perhaps TRBD1 (5 bases). CDR3 length: 14 residues. Per germline, CDR1 MNHNY and CDR2 SVGAGI (reference sequence). V was cut by 6 bases and J by 4 bases, with 16 bases left in between. The CDR3 protein is CASRDDSRLYEQYF. CDR3 nucleotides: TGTGCCAGCAGAGATGACAGCCGATTGTACGAGCAGTACTTC.

V usage is TRBV27 and J usage is TRBJ2-2, with TRBD1 identical over 7 bases. The CDR3 has 17 amino acids. V gave up 2 bases and J gave up 4 bases; unmatched junction bases: 10. Germline V gene data show CDR1 as MNHEY and CDR2 as SMNVEV (reference sequence). CDR3 region: CASSLRARGRVTGELFF. CDR3 coding DNA: TGTGCCAGCAGTTTAAGGGCAAGGGGGCGCGTCACCGGGGAGCTGTTTTTT.

The rearrangement joins TRBV5-1 to TRBJ2-2, with 7 bases lining up with TRBD2. The CDR3 length is 17 residues. J lost 4 bases, V lost 6 bases, and 15 bases had no gene match. Germline V lookup: CDR1 SGHRS, CDR2 YFSETQ. For the CDR3, the DNA is TGCGCCAGCAACATTGACGGGGGAGGGCCGGGCACCGGGGAGCTGTTTTTT. Translating it yields CASNIDGGGPGTGELFF.

The CDR3 here is CASSQGATEKLFF. The CDR3 bases are TGTGCCAGCAGCCAGGGGGCAACTGAAAAACTGTTTTTT. This chain uses TRBV12-3 or TRBV12-4 with TRBJ1-4; 8 bases match TRBD1. V was pared by 6 bases and J by 7 bases, with 4 bases of the junction left unmatched. The CDR3 is 13 residues long.

The V gene is TRBV5-4, the J gene TRBJ1-3; D is unresolved. The germline CDR1 and CDR2 sequences are SGHNT and YYREEE (reference sequence). V was trimmed by 0 bases and J by 0 bases, leaving 13 bases between them. CDR3 length: 17 amino acids. Written as DNA, the CDR3 is TGTGCCAGCAGCTTGGATTCTGGCGGCCTCTCTGGAAACACCATATATTTT. Residues: CASSLDSGGLSGNTIYF.

The chain uses TRBV9 and TRBJ2-1; D call uncertain. With 0 bases removed from V and 7 bases from J, the gap between germline ends came to 11 bases. The CDR3 consists of 14 residues. Germline loops: CDR1 SGDLS, CDR2 YYNGEE. The DNA for the CDR3 is TGTGCCAGCAGCGTAGATTTCAGTGGTAATGAGCAGTTCTTC. Its translation is CASSVDFSGNEQFF.